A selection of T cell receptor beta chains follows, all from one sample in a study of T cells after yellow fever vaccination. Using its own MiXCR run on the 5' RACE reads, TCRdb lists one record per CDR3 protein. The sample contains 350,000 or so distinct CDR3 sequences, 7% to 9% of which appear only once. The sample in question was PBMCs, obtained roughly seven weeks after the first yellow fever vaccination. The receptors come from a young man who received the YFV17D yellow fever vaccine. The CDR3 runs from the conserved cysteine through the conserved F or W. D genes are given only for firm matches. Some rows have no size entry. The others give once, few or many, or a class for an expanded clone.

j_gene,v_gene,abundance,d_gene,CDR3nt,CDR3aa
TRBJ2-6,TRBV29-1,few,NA,TGCAGCGGCAAATCTGGGGCCAACGTCCTGACTTTC,CSGKSGANVLTF
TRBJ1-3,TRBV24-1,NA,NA,TGTGCCACCAGTGACAGAGGAAACACCATATATTTT,CATSDRGNTIYF
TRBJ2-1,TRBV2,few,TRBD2,TGTGCCAGCAGTGAAGTATGGCGGGGGGCATACAATGAGCAGTTCTTC,CASSEVWRGAYNEQFF
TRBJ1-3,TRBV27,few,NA,TGTGCCAGCAGCTGGGGACGGCCGAGCTCTGGAAACACCATATATTTT,CASSWGRPSSGNTIYF
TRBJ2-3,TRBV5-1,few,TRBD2,TGCGCCAGCAGCTTGGTGCGGGGGGGCCTAGATACGCAGTATTTT,CASSLVRGGLDTQYF
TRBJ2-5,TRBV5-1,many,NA,TGCGCCAGCAGCTTATTGGGGGAAGGGAGTAGAGAGACCCAGTACTTC,CASSLLGEGSRETQYF
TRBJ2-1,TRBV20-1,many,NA,TGCAGTGCTAGAAGGTCGCGGGCGGGGTATTACAATGAGCAGTTCTTC,CSARRSRAGYYNEQFF
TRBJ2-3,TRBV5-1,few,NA,TGCGCCAGCAGCTTGGCCCAGCCACAGACAGATACGCAGTATTTT,CASSLAQPQTDTQYF
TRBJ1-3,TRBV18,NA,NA,TGTGCCAGCTCACCAGCGGCAGATACCTCTGGAAACACCATATATTTT,CASSPAADTSGNTIYF
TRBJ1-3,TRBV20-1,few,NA,TGCAGTGCTAGAGACCCCCAAGGTTCCGGAAACACCATATATTTT,CSARDPQGSGNTIYF
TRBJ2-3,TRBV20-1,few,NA,TGCAGTGCTACGGGGGACACAGATACGCAGTATTTT,CSATGDTDTQYF
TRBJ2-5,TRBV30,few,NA,TGTGCCTGGCGTGGGGGTTTAGAGACCCAGTACTTC,CAWRGGLETQYF
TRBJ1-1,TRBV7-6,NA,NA,TGTGCCATCCGCCGGGCGGAAGCTTTCTTT,CAIRRAEAFF
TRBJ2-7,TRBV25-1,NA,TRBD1,TGTGCCAGCAGTGAACCGGGACAGGGGCTTAACGAGCAGTACTTC,CASSEPGQGLNEQYF
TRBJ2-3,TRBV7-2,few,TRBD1,TGTGCCAGCAGCCGGACAGGGGGCTTTGGGGATACGCAGTATTTT,CASSRTGGFGDTQYF
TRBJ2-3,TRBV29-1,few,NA,TGCAGCGTTGAAGGAGGGAAAAGCACAGATACGCAGTATTTT,CSVEGGKSTDTQYF
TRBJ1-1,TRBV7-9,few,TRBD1,TGTGCCAGCAACCAGGACAGGGAGGGCACTGAAGCTTTCTTT,CASNQDREGTEAFF
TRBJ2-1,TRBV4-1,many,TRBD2,TGCGCCAGCAGCCAAGTAATAGCGGGAAACCAGGGTGAGCAGTTCTTC,CASSQVIAGNQGEQFF
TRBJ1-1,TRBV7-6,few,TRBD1,TGTGCCAGCAGCTTACTTAGACAGGGGGCGATGAACACTGAAGCTTTCTTT,CASSLLRQGAMNTEAFF
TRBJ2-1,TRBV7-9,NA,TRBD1,TGTGCCAGCAGATTACCGGACAGGGGCCCTTTGGAGCAGTTCTTC,CASRLPDRGPLEQFF
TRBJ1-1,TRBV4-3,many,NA,TGCGCCAGCAGCCAAGATGAGGGGTGGGGAACTGAAGCTTTCTTT,CASSQDEGWGTEAFF
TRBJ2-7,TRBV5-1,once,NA,TGCGCCAGCAGCTATCAAGGCAGGAGCTCCTACGAGCAGTACTTC,CASSYQGRSSYEQYF
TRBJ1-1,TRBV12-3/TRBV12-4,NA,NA,TGTGCCAGCAGTTTCTCCAAGGGAACTGAAGCTTTCTTT,CASSFSKGTEAFF
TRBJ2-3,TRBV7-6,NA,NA,TGTGCCAGCAGTACAGGATACAGCACAGATACGCAGTATTTT,CASSTGYSTDTQYF
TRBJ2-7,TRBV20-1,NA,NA,TGCAGTGCTAGAGGTGACGCTTACTCCTACGAGCAGTACTTC,CSARGDAYSYEQYF
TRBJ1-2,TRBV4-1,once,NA,TGCGCCAGCAGCCAAGATTGGGGCTCGGGCAACTATGGCTACACCTTC,CASSQDWGSGNYGYTF
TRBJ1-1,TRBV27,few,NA,TGTGCCAGCAGTTTATCACGACTTACGAACACTGAAGCTTTCTTT,CASSLSRLTNTEAFF
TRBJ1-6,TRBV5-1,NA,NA,TGCGCCAGCAGCTCGAAATACCGACAGAGTGATAATTCACCCCTCCACTTT,CASSSKYRQSDNSPLHF
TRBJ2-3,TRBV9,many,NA,TGTGCCAGCAGCGTAGGCGAGGTGGTTTTGAACACAGATACGCAGTATTTT,CASSVGEVVLNTDTQYF
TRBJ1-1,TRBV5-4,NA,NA,TGTGCCAGCAGCGGGACACCAGCTAACACTGAAGCTTTCTTT,CASSGTPANTEAFF
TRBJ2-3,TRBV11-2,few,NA,TGTGCCAGCCTACCTTCCGGGACCCTTACGCAGTATTTT,CASLPSGTLTQYF
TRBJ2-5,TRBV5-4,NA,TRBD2,TGTGCCAGCAGCCCACTAGCGGGGTCGGGTCAAGAGACCCAGTACTTC,CASSPLAGSGQETQYF
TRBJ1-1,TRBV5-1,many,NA,TGCGCCAGCAGCCCCTGGGGGGGCAACACTGAAGCTTTCTTT,CASSPWGGNTEAFF
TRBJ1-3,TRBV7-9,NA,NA,TGTGCCAGCAGCTTCGGGGGTTATGAAAACACCATATATTTT,CASSFGGYENTIYF
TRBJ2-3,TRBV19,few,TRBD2,TGTGCCAGTAGCGGACTAGCGGTTAGCACAGATACGCAGTATTTT,CASSGLAVSTDTQYF
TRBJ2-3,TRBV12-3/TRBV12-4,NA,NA,TGTGCCAGCAGTTATGCGCCAGATACGCAGTATTTT,CASSYAPDTQYF
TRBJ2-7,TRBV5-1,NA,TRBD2,TGCGCCAGCACCTCGACGGGGGGATTAAACTACGAGCAGTACTTC,CASTSTGGLNYEQYF
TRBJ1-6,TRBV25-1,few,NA,TGTGCCAGCAGTTGGCGGAACCTAAAGGGGAATTCACCCCTCCACTTT,CASSWRNLKGNSPLHF
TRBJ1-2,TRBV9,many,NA,TGTGCCAGCAGCGTAGAAGAGGCAGGGTTATATGGCTACACCTTC,CASSVEEAGLYGYTF
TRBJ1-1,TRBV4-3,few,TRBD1,TGCGCCAGCAGCCTACAGGGGGGGGACAAAGCTTTCTTT,CASSLQGGDKAFF
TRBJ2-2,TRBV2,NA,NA,TGTGCCAGTTCCGAGTCGGGGACCGGGGAGCTGTTTTTT,CASSESGTGELFF
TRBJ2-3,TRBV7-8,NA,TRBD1,TGTGCCAGCAGCCCAATTACAGGGGCCCTGGATCCAGATACGCAGTATTTT,CASSPITGALDPDTQYF
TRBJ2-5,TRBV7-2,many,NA,TGTGCCAGCAGCTTAGGAAGGGACGCGTGGGGAGAGACCCAGTACTTC,CASSLGRDAWGETQYF
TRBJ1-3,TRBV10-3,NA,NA,TGTGCCATCAGTGATGGACAGTTCTCTGGAAACACCATATATTTT,CAISDGQFSGNTIYF
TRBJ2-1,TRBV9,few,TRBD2,TGTGCCAGCAGCGCCCCAGCGGGGGGGCGGGTAGACAATGAGCAGTTCTTC,CASSAPAGGRVDNEQFF